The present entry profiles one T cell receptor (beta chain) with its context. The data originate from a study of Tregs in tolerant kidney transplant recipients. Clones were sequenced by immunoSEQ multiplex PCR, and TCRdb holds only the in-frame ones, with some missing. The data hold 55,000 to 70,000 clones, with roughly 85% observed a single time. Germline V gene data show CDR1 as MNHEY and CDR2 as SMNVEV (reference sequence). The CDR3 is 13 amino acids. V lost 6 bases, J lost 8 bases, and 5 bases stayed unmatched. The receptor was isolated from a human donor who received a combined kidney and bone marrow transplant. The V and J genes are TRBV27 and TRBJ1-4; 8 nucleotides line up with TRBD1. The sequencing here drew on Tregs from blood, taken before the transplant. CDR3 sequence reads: CASSPDRGEKLFF. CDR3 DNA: TGTGCCAGCAGCCCTGACAGGGGCGAAAAACTGTTTTTT.